The present T cell receptor (beta chain) was sequenced within a study of tumor and adjacent non-tumor tissue in lung cancer. Whole-study findings and limits: Compared with tumor, normal lung showed significantly lower TCR diversity.

Note on this clonotype: The antigen is unknown.

This sample's RNA came from whole unsorted tissue. This CDR3 has 18 amino acids. V lost 9 bases, J lost 0 bases, and 19 bases stayed unmatched. Germline loops: CDR1 MGHRA, CDR2 YSYEKL. The library came from three nested PCR rounds adapted from ARM-PCR protocols. MiXCR, applied by TCRdb to the multiplex PCR reads, yields one record per CDR3 protein. The sample comprises some 77,000 distinct CDR3 sequences, under 70% of which are singletons, and roughly 12% rests with the top ten. The chain has TRBV4-1 and TRBJ1-1, with TRBD1 identical over 7 bases. The TCR sequence derives from a woman in her 70s with non-small cell lung cancer. Sequencing was carried out using lung tumor tissue. CDR3 bases: TGCGCCAGGAGTCAAGATTCCGGACAGGCACTATTGAACACTGAAGCTTTCTTT. Amino acid sequence: CARSQDSGQALLNTEAFF.